These T cell receptor beta chains were read from a single sample in a study of blood T cell repertoires in COVID-19. Sequencing used immunoSEQ multiplex PCR; TCRdb keeps in-frame clones, though not all of them. The table has about 350,000 clones, approximately 86% seen once. The sequenced sample was peripheral blood. Receptor source: a woman aged 55-70 years with COVID-19, enrolled during active disease. Both conserved end residues are part of each CDR3. The D gene is left open where the match is weak. The listing skips clone size in some rows; elsewhere it reads once, few, many or a size class.

size,V,D,J,DNA,CDR3
once,TRBV9,NA,TRBJ1-2,TGTGCCAGCAGCAACGGCGGCAGGGGAGACTATGGCTACACCTTC,CASSNGGRGDYGYTF
NA,TRBV18,NA,TRBJ2-3,TGTGCCAGCTCTCTTTTAGCCGGGGGCACAGATACGCAGTATTTT,CASSLLAGGTDTQYF
once,TRBV9,NA,TRBJ1-1,TGTGCCAGCAGCGCCCTAGGTGGGAACACTGAAGCTTTCTTT,CASSALGGNTEAFF
NA,TRBV19,NA,TRBJ1-2,TGTGCCAGTAGTATAGGAGTCGGGCAGGGCCGTTATGGCTACACCTTC,CASSIGVGQGRYGYTF
NA,TRBV7-8,NA,TRBJ2-7,TGTGCCAGCAGCTTAGATGGCGGGGGCCGTACCTACGAGCAGTACTTC,CASSLDGGGRTYEQYF
NA,TRBV4-1,TRBD1,TRBJ2-1,TGCGCCAGCAGCCAGGACAGGGGGCTATACAATGAGCAGTTCTTC,CASSQDRGLYNEQFF
NA,TRBV12-3/TRBV12-4,NA,TRBJ1-4,TGTGCCAGCAGGCCGACGGGTGAAAAACTGTTTTTT,CASRPTGEKLFF
NA,TRBV5-1,NA,TRBJ2-2,TGCGCCAGCAGCCAAACACCCTACTACCAGACTGGCGGCGGGGAGCTGTTTTTT,CASSQTPYYQTGGGELFF
NA,TRBV10-1,TRBD2,TRBJ2-3,TGCGCCAGCATTACTAGCGGGGGCCGGCCGGATTTT,CASITSGGRPDF
NA,TRBV27,TRBD1,TRBJ1-3,TGTGCCAGCAGTCCTTACCATCCGGGGACAGGGGCTGGAAACACCATATATTTT,CASSPYHPGTGAGNTIYF
NA,TRBV9,NA,TRBJ1-5,TGTGCCAGCAGCGCGGGCGGGGCGAGCAATCAGCCCCAGCATTTT,CASSAGGASNQPQHF
NA,TRBV5-1,TRBD1,TRBJ1-1,TGCGCCAGCAGCTTGGCCGGAGGGGGCGGCACTGAAGCTTTCTTT,CASSLAGGGGTEAFF
NA,TRBV7-9,TRBD1,TRBJ2-1,TGTGCCAGCAGTCGAGGACAGGGGGCGAATGAGCAGTTCTTC,CASSRGQGANEQFF
few,TRBV7-9,TRBD1,TRBJ1-6,TGTGCCAGCAGCCCCCAGGGACAGCATAATTCACCCCTCCACTTT,CASSPQGQHNSPLHF
NA,TRBV3-1/TRBV3-2,TRBD2,TRBJ2-3,TGTGCCAGCAGCCCCAGCGGGGGAGTGACAGATACGCAGTATTTT,CASSPSGGVTDTQYF
NA,TRBV7-6,TRBD2,TRBJ2-5,TGTGCCAGCAGCTTAGGACTAGCGGGGCAAGAGACCCAGTACTTC,CASSLGLAGQETQYF
NA,TRBV5-1,TRBD1,TRBJ1-1,TGCGCCAGCAGCTTGGAGCGACAGGGGGGCACTGAAGCTTTCTTT,CASSLERQGGTEAFF
NA,TRBV19,NA,TRBJ2-2,TGTGCCAGTAGTACCCTACCGGGACAAGGAACCGGGGAGCTGTTTTTT,CASSTLPGQGTGELFF
NA,TRBV3-1/TRBV3-2,NA,TRBJ2-5,TGTGCCAGCAGCCAAGCGGGTCTTTCCCAAGAGACCCAGTACTTC,CASSQAGLSQETQYF
NA,TRBV6-6,NA,TRBJ2-2,TGTGCCAGCAGTTGGGGACTGGACACCGGGGAGCTGTTTTTT,CASSWGLDTGELFF
NA,TRBV19,TRBD1,TRBJ2-1,TGTGCCAGTAGTCCCAGGGGGATAGTCTACAATGAGCAGTTCTTC,CASSPRGIVYNEQFF
NA,TRBV5-6,NA,TRBJ2-7,TGTGCCAGCACCGGCGGGGGCGACGAGCAGTACTTC,CASTGGGDEQYF
NA,TRBV9,TRBD1,TRBJ1-4,TGTGCCAGCAGCGCACAGGGGGCTGGAGAAAAACTGTTTTTT,CASSAQGAGEKLFF
NA,TRBV24-1,NA,TRBJ1-5,TGTGCCACCAGTGATCCCTCGAGCTATCAGCCCCAGCATTTT,CATSDPSSYQPQHF